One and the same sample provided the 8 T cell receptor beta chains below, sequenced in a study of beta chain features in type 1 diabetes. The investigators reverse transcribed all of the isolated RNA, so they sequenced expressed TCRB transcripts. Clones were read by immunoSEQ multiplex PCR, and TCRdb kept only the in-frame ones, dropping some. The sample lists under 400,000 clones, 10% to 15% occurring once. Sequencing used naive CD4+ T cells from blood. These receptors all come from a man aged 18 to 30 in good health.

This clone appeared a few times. Here the CDR3 DNA reads TGTGCCAGCTCACCCCGACCATCCCCGGCACCGTTAACTAGCCGATTCTACAATGAGCAGTTCTTC. Amino acid sequence: CASSPRPSPAPLTSRFYNEQFF. V gene TRBV18 combines with J gene TRBJ2-1, with D perhaps matching TRBD2 (6 bases). Germline V CDR1 and CDR2: KGHSH, LQKENI. Trimming shortened V by 3 bases and J by 3 bases, and 33 bases separated the two germline ends. The CDR3 sequence is 22 residues long.

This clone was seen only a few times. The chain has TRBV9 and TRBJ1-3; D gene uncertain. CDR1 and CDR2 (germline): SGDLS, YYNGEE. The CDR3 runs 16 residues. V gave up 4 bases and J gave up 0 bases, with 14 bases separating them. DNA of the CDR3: TGTGCCAGCAGCCTCCCGGGTTCGATCTCTGGAAACACCATATATTTT. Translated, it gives CASSLPGSISGNTIYF.

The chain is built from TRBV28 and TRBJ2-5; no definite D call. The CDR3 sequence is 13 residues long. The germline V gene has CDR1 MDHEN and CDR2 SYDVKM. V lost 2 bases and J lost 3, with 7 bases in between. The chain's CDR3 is CASSLPREETQYF. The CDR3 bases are TGTGCCAGCAGTTTACCTCGGGAAGAGACCCAGTACTTC.

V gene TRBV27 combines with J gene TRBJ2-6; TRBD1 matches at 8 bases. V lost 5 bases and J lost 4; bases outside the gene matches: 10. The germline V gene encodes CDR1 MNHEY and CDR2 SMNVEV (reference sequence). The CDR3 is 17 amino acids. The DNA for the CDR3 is TGTGCCAGCAGTCGAAGAGGACAGGGATCCGGGGCCAACGTCCTGACTTTC. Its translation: CASSRRGQGSGANVLTF.

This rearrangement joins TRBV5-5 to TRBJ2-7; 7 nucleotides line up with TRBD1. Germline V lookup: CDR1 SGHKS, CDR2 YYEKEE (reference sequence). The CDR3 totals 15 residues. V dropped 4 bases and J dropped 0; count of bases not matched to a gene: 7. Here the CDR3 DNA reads TGTGCCAGCAGCCCGACAGGGTTTTCCTCCTACGAGCAGTACTTC. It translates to CASSPTGFSSYEQYF.

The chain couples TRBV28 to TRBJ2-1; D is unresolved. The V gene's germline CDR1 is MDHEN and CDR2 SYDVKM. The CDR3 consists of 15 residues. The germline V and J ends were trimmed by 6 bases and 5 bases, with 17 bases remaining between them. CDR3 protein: CASSQSAGYHNEQFF. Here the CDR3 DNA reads TGTGCCAGCAGCCAGTCCGCCGGGTATCACAATGAGCAGTTCTTC.

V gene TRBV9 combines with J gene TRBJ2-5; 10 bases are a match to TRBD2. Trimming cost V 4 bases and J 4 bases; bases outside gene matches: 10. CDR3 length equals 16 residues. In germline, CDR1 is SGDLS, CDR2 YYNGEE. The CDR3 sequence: CASSIVGIAGGETQYF. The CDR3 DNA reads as TGTGCCAGCAGCATCGTAGGGATAGCGGGAGGAGAGACCCAGTACTTC.

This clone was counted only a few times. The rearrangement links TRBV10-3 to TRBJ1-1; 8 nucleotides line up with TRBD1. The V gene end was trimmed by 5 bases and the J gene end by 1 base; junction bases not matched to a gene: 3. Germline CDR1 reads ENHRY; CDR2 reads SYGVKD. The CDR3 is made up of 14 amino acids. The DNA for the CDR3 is TGTGCCATCAGTTCACAGGGGGAGAACACTGAAGCTTTCTTT. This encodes CAISSQGENTEAFF.